This entry features one T cell receptor (beta chain) sequence. Relative to the germline gene, one junction end is altered; a read error may explain this. CDR3 length: 16 amino acids. Germline CDR1 reads SGHAT; CDR2 reads FQNNGV. The sample comes from a study of tumor-infiltrating lymphocytes in primary liver carcinoma. A primer in the constant region served to generate TCR beta cDNA from 450 to 650 ng of total RNA. What produced the TCR beta libraries was three nested multiplex PCR rounds using slightly modified ARM-PCR. The first two PCR rounds used TRBV1-TRBV30 primers with a Cbeta primer, approximately 10 cycles each. One entry per CDR3 protein, called by TCRdb with MiXCR from the multiplex PCR reads. The table has approximately 88,000 distinct CDR3 sequences, about 70% seen once. Taking about 18-31 mg of unsorted bulk tissue, the authors co-extracted RNA and DNA.

Input material: tumor-adjacent normal liver tissue. The TCR comes from a man aged 35-49 years with primary liver carcinoma and hepatitis B virus infection. The V gene is TRBV11-2, the J gene TRBJ2-2; 9 bases match TRBD2. The CDR3 spells CASGLVGLAGTGELLF. DNA for the CDR3: TGTGCCAGCGGCTTAGTGGGGCTAGCGGGAACCGGGGAGCTGTTATTT.